This TCR beta chain emerged from a study of cytomegalovirus exposure and HLA in healthy donors (TCRdb year 2017). About the full investigation: An earlier analysis of approximately 640 of the donors reported approximately 300 Gb of sequence data and 100 million to 130 million unique TCR beta sequences from 190 million or so T cells. Roughly 300 gigabases of sequencing data and around 88 million unique TCR sequences made up an early release that covered around 640 HLA-typed donors. Of the 350 to 450 genotyped donors, 81% were placed in the genetic ancestry cluster associated with self-reported Caucasian donors. The study aimed to test whether cataloging public T cell receptors could reveal signatures of past pathogen exposure. The study profiled the T cell repertoires of 500 to 800 subjects by immunosequencing and related them to cytomegalovirus serostatus. A separate validation cohort of over a hundred different subjects was used in addition to the roughly 670-subject first cohort. The study combined high-throughput TCR immunosequencing, statistical association of individual TCRs with disease status, and machine learning to predict cytomegalovirus infection status. To study patterns of TCR occurrence, a later analysis re-analyzed previously published TCR beta repertoires from 700 or so donors and added high-resolution HLA genotyping. Rather than drawing on any new phenotypic data, the later analysis identified candidate immune exposures from TCR beta sequences and the way those sequences occurred across donors. An earlier analysis of roughly 600 of the donors used high-throughput TCR beta sequencing to judge whether each TCR beta V gene segment behaved as functional or pseudogenic. Donor age, sex, ethnicity and CMV serostatus were compiled alongside the repertoire data. In a later genetic analysis, genome-wide SNP genotypes for about 65% of the roughly 670 donors were used, and that subset was treated as a discovery cohort. All discovery cohort repertoires had been generated using a single sequencing platform. Class I and class II HLA loci were covered by the typing at four-digit resolution. The number of donors typed differed by locus, with about 629-630 for A, B, C, DRB1 and DQB1, more than 500 for DQA1, 606 for DPA1, and some 440 for DPB1. A handful of DR-DQ haplotypes were handled as single units for association and clustering because linkage in the cohort was strong. Among about 410 genotyped donors of the cohort, an average of about 240,000 unique TCR beta nucleotide sequences was sequenced per donor, of which about 19% were non-productive.

The receptor library was made with the immunoSEQ multiplex PCR assay. For the multiplex PCR, a mixture combining 60 forward primers for TCR Vbeta segments and 13 reverse primers for TCR Jbeta segments was used. The CDR3 region of rearranged TCR beta genes was amplified from genomic DNA by a multiplex PCR assay. The Illumina HiSeq System was used to sequence the amplified TCR beta libraries as 87-base-pair reads. Per the authors' processing: A later analysis counted tens of millions of unique TCR beta chains across the 666 repertoires, and some 11 million of these chains were shared by at least two donors. Raw reads were error-corrected and collapsed into unique sequences with a nearest-neighbor algorithm that merged closely related sequences to remove PCR and sequencing errors. Alignment of CDR3 sequences to IMGT reference sequences was used to assign V, D and J gene segments. For a sequence to be retained, at least a six-nucleotide match to both a V gene segment and a J gene segment was required. Rearrangements were classified as productive when the CDR3 lacked stop codons and remained in frame with V and J, and all other rearrangements were classified as non-productive. CDR3 was defined by IMGT convention, running from the second conserved V-encoded cysteine to the conserved J-encoded phenylalanine. The earlier analysis of approximately 590 of the donors excluded any sequence lacking an unambiguous match to a single V gene segment. An earlier analysis of some 610 of the donors called V segments functional above 56.7% productive rearrangements and segregating when the between-donor standard deviation exceeded 5%. A statistical classification framework was built for diagnosing cytomegalovirus status from the catalog of TCR beta chain sequences. A later analysis assigned V and J genes by comparing TCR nucleotide sequences with IMGT/GENE-DB human TR gene sequences. The TCRdist pipeline was used in a later analysis to assign CDR3 sequences and most-parsimonious VDJ recombination scenarios. A later analysis defined each TCR beta chain by its CDR3 amino acid sequence plus V-gene family, and excluded reads lacking a unique V-gene family. A later analysis removed 500 to 650 highly shared, low-generation-probability nucleotide sequences to deal with suspected cross-contamination and a sequencing artifact. For each public chain, a later analysis derived a clonal expansion index from normalized ranks of inferred template counts within each repertoire. In a later analysis, generation probabilities were computed using a VDJ recombination model fitted to out-of-frame rearrangements, and the results were checked against IGoR. In a later analysis, TCR-TCR, TCR-HLA and TCR-CMV co-occurrence was scored with hypergeometric tests, and a repertoire-size bias correction was applied to TCR pairs. To estimate false discovery rates, a later analysis permuted the HLA or CMV assignments 20 times. In a later analysis, co-occurring TCRs were grouped using DBSCAN, with TCRdist sequence similarity added in when clustering inside HLA-allele-positive subsets. Repertoires with fewer than 30,000 or more than 120,000 public chains were left out of co-occurrence clustering, as were a handful of repertoires with anomalous nucleotide sharing. In TCRdb, the immuneACCESS table is reduced to in-frame sequences with V and J assigned. These tables do not hold every clone; where another copy was compared, an unresolved V gene accounts for under half, and the others remain unexplained. That table gives V, J and clone size, and the DNA gave D and trimming. A total of roughly 43,000 clones appear in this sample, roughly 80% of them only once. The ten largest make up approximately 1.5% of the sample.

What the study reported, not specific to this receptor: In both the original and validation cohorts, the classifier was reported to diagnose cytomegalovirus status with high specificity and sensitivity. The study gave a list of over 150 TCR beta chains associated with cytomegalovirus. Broadly in line with IMGT annotations, most TCR beta V segments showed up in productive rearrangements about 87% or about 30% of the time in an earlier analysis of 450 to 750 of the donors. While some public TCRs were present in many individuals, most TCR sequences turned up only very rarely across donors. The only immune exposure information available for the cohort was CMV serostatus. Because HLA typing was unavailable for some donors at each locus, only the typed subset was used in association tests. Roughly uniform sequencing depth across donors was assumed in presence/absence analyses, although this assumption may not hold. In a later analysis, the rate of TCR association differed among HLA loci, with DRB1 alleles having the most associated TCRs and HLA-C alleles having the fewest. Several of the top co-occurrence clusters appeared to be linked to parvovirus B19, influenza, CMV and Epstein-Barr virus, according to a later analysis. Only TCR beta chains were sequenced in this cohort, and the absence of alpha or paired-chain data limited detectable features. An association between a missense DCLRE1C variant and V-gene and J-gene trimming of TCR beta chains was found in a later genetic analysis and replicated in an independent cohort. Compared with equally common non-associated chains, HLA-associated TCR beta chains in a later analysis were more clonally expanded and had lower generation probabilities. Linkage disequilibrium might explain the correlated functional status among segregating V segments, but an unknown experimental factor could not be excluded. A cluster of highly shared sequence variants was judged likely to represent a technical artifact of the sequencing pipeline. In a later analysis, some 17,000 TCR beta sequences were associated with specific HLA alleles at a false discovery rate of 0.05. Most CMV-associated TCR beta chains appeared to be HLA-restricted in a later analysis, and the HLA associations seemed to be driven largely by CMV exposure. The earlier analysis of some 540 of the donors excluded 15 to 20 rarely observed V segments, including chromosome 9 orphons, because counts were too low. In vitro tests confirmed that a few of the cytomegalovirus-associated TCR beta chains recognize cytomegalovirus antigens. A further reported finding was that TCR beta sequences accurately predicted the HLA-A and HLA-B alleles for most subjects in the first cohort. According to the authors, the approach could potentially be generalized to other disease states and immunological phenotypes. When HLA alleles, especially DR and DQ, strongly co-occurred, TCR associations were difficult to assign to individual alleles. In a later genetic analysis, fewer N-insertions in productive TCRs were reported among donors in an Asian-associated ancestry cluster than the roughly 700-donor mean.

This clone is a singleton in its sample. What antigen it recognizes has not been identified. Per-base quality was not reported, and no clone a single base away is much larger than it. The cohort was made up of about 610 healthy bone marrow donors. At the time of sampling, all cohort members were nominally healthy, though unrecorded immune exposures were likely present. The donor tested CMV seronegative and was one of the 352 seronegative cohort members. A peripheral blood sample was collected from each donor, and TCR beta sequencing was performed on peripheral blood mononuclear cells. Genomic DNA was extracted from the blood cell samples with the Qiagen DNeasy Blood Extraction Kit. The receptor's source is a man under 40 in good health and CMV-seronegative. The material sequenced was PBMCs.

CDR3 reads: CASSSWTGVENTEAFF. The bases read TGTGCCAGCAGCTCCTGGACAGGGGTCGAGAACACTGAAGCTTTCTTT. The chain joins TRBV7-6 to TRBJ1-1; 9 nucleotides in the junction match TRBD1. At the junction V is shortened by 4 bases and J by 1 base; bases outside the gene matches: 7. CDR3 length: 16 amino acids, cysteine to phenylalanine. Only CDR3 DNA is held: 48 bases, read in frame from base 1. The germline V gene supplies CDR1 SGHVS and CDR2 FNYEAQ.